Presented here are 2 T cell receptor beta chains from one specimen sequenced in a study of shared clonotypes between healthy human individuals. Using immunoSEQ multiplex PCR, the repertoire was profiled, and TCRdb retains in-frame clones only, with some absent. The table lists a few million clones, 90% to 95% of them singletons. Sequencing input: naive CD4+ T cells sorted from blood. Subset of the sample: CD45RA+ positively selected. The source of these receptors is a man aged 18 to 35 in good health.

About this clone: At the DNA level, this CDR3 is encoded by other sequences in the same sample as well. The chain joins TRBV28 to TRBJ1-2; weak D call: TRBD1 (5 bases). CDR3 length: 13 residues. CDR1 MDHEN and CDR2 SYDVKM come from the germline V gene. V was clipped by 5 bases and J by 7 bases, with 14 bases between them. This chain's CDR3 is CASSPGQGGGYTF. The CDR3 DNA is TGTGCCAGCAGTCCGGGGCAGGGTGGTGGCTACACCTTC.

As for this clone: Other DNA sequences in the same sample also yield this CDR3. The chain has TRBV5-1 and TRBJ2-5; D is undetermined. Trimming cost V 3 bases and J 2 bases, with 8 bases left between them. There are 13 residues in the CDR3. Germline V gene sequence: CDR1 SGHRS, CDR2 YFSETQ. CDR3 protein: CASSSGDQETQYF. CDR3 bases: TGCGCCAGCAGCTCTGGCGATCAAGAGACCCAGTACTTC.